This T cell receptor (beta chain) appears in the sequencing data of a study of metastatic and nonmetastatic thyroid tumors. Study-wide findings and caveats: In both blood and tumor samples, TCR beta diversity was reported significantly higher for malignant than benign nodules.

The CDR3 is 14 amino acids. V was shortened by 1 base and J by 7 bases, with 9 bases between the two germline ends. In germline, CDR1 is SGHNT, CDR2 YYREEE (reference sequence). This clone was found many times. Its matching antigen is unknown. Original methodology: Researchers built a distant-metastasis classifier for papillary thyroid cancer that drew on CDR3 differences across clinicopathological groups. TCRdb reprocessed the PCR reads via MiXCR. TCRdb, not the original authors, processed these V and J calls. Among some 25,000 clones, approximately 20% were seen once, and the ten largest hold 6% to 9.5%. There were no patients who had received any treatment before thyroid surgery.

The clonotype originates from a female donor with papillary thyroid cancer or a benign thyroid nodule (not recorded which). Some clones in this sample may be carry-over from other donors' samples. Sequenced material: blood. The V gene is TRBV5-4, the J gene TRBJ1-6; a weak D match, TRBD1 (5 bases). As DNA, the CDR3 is TGTGCCAGCAGCTTGAAAGGGGAGAATTCACCCCTCCACTTT. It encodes CASSLKGENSPLHF.